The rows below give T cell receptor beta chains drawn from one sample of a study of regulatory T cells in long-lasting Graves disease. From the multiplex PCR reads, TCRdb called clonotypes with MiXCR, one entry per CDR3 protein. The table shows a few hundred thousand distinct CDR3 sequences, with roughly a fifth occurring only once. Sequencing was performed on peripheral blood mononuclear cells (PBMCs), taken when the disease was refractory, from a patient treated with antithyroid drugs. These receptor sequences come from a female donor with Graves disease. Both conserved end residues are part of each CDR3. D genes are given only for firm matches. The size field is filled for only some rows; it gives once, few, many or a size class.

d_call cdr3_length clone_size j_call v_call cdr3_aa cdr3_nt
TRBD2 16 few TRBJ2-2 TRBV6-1 CASRRRGLAATGELFF TGTGCCAGCAGACGCCGGGGACTAGCGGCCACCGGGGAGCTGTTTTTT
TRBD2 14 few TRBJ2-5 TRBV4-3 CASSPTSGQGTQYF TGCGCCAGCAGCCCAACTAGCGGCCAGGGGACCCAGTACTTC
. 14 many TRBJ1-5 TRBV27 CASSIGRVHQPQHF TGTGCCAGCAGTATTGGACGGGTTCATCAGCCCCAGCATTTT
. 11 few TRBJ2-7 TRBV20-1 CSATGSYEQYF TGCAGTGCGACGGGTTCCTACGAGCAGTACTTC
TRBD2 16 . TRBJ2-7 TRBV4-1 CASSQAPGRSGYEQYF TGCGCCAGCAGCCAAGCCCCCGGGAGGTCTGGCTACGAGCAGTACTTC
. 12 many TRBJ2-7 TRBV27 CASSATGLSQYF TGTGCCAGCAGTGCCACAGGGCTTTCGCAATACTTC
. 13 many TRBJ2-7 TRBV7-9 CASSWGSSYEQYF TGTGCCAGCAGCTGGGGATCGTCCTACGAGCAGTACTTC
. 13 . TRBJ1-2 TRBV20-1 CSARWGLNYGYTF TGCAGTGCTAGGTGGGGACTTAACTATGGCTACACCTTC
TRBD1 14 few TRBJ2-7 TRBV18 CASSYGQGQYEQYF TGTGCCAGCTCATATGGACAGGGGCAATACGAGCAGTACTTC
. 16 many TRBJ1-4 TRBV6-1 CASSEGFTVFNEKLFF TGTGCCAGCAGTGAGGGATTTACGGTGTTTAATGAAAAACTGTTTTTT
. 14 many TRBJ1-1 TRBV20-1 CSARNGVLNTEAFF TGCAGTGCTAGGAACGGGGTCCTGAACACTGAAGCTTTCTTT
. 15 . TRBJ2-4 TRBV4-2 CASSQDLSGKNIQYF TGTGCCAGCAGCCAAGATCTTAGCGGAAAAAACATTCAGTACTTC
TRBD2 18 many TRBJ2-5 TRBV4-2 CASSQWTSGSELGETQYF TGTGCCAGCAGCCAATGGACTAGCGGGAGCGAGTTGGGAGAGACCCAGTACTTC
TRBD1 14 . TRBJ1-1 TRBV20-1 CSARTGGMNTEAFF TGCAGTGCTCGGACAGGGGGGATGAACACTGAAGCTTTCTTT
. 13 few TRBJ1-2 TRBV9 CASSVVDNYGYTF TGTGCCAGCAGCGTAGTGGATAACTATGGCTACACCTTC
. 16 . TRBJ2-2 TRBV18 CASSAYNTRNTGELFF TGTGCCAGCTCAGCCTACAATACACGGAACACCGGGGAGCTGTTTTTT
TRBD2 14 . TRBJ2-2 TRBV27 CASMASGYTGELFF TGTGCCAGCATGGCTAGCGGATACACCGGGGAGCTGTTTTTT
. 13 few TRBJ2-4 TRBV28 CARREKGETIQYF TGTGCCAGGAGGGAGAAAGGGGAAACCATTCAGTACTTC
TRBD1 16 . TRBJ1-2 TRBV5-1 CASSLSGQGANYGYTF TGCGCCAGCAGCCTCTCCGGACAGGGGGCTAACTATGGCTACACCTTC
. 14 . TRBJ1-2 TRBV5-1 CASSFFRGNYGYTF TGCGCCAGCAGCTTCTTCCGGGGAAACTATGGCTACACCTTC
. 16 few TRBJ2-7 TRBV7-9 CASSISGTVPPYEQYF TGTGCCAGCAGCATTTCCGGGACGGTGCCCCCCTACGAGCAGTACTTC
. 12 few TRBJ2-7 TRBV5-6 CASNNQRGEQYF TGTGCCAGCAACAATCAAAGGGGCGAGCAGTACTTC
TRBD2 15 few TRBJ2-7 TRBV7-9 CASSFGRLAPDEQYF TGTGCCAGCAGCTTCGGGAGACTAGCGCCCGACGAGCAGTACTTC
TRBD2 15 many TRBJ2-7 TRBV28 CASNLASGRANGQYF TGTGCCAGCAACTTAGCGAGCGGGAGGGCGAACGGGCAGTACTTC
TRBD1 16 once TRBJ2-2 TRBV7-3 CASSLKGTEPTGELFF TGTGCCAGCAGCTTAAAAGGGACAGAGCCCACCGGGGAGCTGTTTTTT
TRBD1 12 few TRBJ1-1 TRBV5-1 CASSPGTGIPFF TGCGCCAGCAGCCCCGGGACAGGGATACCTTTCTTT
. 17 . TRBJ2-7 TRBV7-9 CASSLGASGRVPGEQYF TGTGCCAGCAGCTTAGGAGCTTCGGGTAGGGTACCGGGGGAGCAGTACTTC
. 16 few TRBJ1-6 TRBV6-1 CASRSLVRGGNSPLHF TGTGCCAGCAGATCCCTCGTTAGGGGCGGTAATTCACCCCTCCACTTT
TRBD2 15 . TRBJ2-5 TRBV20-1 CSARVPSGRFETQYF TGCAGTGCTAGAGTACCGAGCGGGAGGTTCGAGACCCAGTACTTC
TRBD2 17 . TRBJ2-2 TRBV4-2 CASSQVASGTAAGELFF TGTGCCAGCAGCCAAGTGGCGAGCGGGACCGCCGCCGGGGAGCTGTTTTTT
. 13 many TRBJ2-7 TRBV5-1 CASSLAVSEEQYF TGCGCCAGCAGCTTGGCCGTCTCGGAAGAGCAGTACTTC
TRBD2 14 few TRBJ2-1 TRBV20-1 CSARGRGAYNEQFF TGCAGTGCTCGGGGCCGGGGGGCCTACAATGAGCAGTTCTTC
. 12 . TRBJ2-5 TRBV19 CASTPAAETQYF TGTGCCAGTACCCCCGCGGCAGAGACCCAGTACTTC
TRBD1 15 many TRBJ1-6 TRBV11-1 CASSLAGTGDSPLHF TGTGCCAGCAGCTTAGCCGGGACAGGGGATTCACCCCTCCACTTT
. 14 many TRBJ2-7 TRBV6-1 CASSQTRVGDEQYF TGTGCCAGCAGTCAAACCCGGGTGGGGGACGAGCAGTACTTC
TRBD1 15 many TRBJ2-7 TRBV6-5 CASSYLKGQGYEQYF TGTGCCAGCAGTTACCTTAAGGGACAGGGCTACGAGCAGTACTTC
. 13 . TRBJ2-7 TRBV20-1 CSANSGISYEQYF TGCAGTGCTAATTCAGGGATCTCCTACGAGCAGTACTTC
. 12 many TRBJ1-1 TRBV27 CASSDWNTEAFF TGTGCCAGCAGCGACTGGAACACTGAAGCTTTCTTT
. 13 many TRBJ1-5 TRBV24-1 CATSGQGNQPQHF TGTGCCACCAGTGGCCAGGGAAATCAGCCCCAGCATTTT
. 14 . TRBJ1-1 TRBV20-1 CSARVPGGYTEAFF TGCAGTGCTAGAGTACCGGGGGGCTACACTGAAGCTTTCTTT
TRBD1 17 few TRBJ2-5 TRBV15 CATSRDYQGQGQETQYF TGTGCCACCAGCAGAGATTACCAAGGACAGGGTCAAGAGACCCAGTACTTC